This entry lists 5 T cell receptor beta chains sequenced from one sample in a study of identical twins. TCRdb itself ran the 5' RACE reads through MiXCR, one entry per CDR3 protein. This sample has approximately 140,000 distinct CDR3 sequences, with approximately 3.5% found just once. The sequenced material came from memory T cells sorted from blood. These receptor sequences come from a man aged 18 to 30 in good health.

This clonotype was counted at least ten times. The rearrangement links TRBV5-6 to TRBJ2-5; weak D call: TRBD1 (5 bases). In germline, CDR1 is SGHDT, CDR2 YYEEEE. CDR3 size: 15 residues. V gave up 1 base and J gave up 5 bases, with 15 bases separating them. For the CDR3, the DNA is TGTGCCAGCAGCTTGTACTCCAGGGAATATGAGACCCAGTACTTC. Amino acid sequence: CASSLYSREYETQYF.

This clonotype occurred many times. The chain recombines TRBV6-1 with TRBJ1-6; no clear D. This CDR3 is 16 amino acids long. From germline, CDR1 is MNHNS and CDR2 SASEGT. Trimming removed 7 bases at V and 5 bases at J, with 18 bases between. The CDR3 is CASKPPRGVNNSPLHF. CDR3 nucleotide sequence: TGTGCCAGCAAGCCGCCCCGGGGAGTCAATAATTCACCCCTCCACTTT.

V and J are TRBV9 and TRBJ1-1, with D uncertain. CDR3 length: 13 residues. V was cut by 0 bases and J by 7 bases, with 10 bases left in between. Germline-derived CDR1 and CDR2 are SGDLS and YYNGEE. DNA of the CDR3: TGTGCCAGCAGCGTAGATCCGGAGGGTGAAGCTTTCTTT. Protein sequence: CASSVDPEGEAFF.

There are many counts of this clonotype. CDR3 in amino acids: CASSREGGWGGDTQYF. The CDR3 nucleotides read TGCGCCAGCAGCCGAGAGGGGGGTTGGGGCGGAGATACGCAGTATTTT. The rearrangement uses TRBV5-1 and TRBJ2-3, with D perhaps matching TRBD1 or TRBD2 (6 bases each). V lost 4 bases, J lost 5 bases, and 20 bases lay in between. Germline V gene lookup returns CDR1 SGHRS and CDR2 YFSETQ. The CDR3 consists of 16 residues.

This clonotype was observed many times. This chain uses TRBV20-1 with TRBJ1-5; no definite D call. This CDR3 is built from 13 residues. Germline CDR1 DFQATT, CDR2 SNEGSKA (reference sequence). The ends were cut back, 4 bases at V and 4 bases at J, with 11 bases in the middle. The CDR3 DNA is TGCAGTGCTATCGAACACTTTAATCAGCCCCAGCATTTT. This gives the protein CSAIEHFNQPQHF.